A selection of T cell receptor beta chains follows, all from one sample in a study of control samples from healthy donors and cancer patients. Sequencing used immunoSEQ multiplex PCR; TCRdb keeps in-frame clones, though not all of them. The table shows tens of thousands of clones, with about 89% occurring only once. Input material: blood. The receptors derive from a man aged 50-60 years in good health. CDR3s include the opening cysteine and the closing phenylalanine or tryptophan. A D gene is named only where the DNA matches it firmly. Part of the rows lack a size; the others show once, few, many or a class for expanded clones.

clone_size,j_call,v_call,d_call,cdr3_nt,cdr3_aa
.,TRBJ2-1,TRBV7-2,TRBD2,TGTGCCAGCAGCTTAGCCAGCGGGAGGACCGGCAATGAGCAGTTCTTC,CASSLASGRTGNEQFF
.,TRBJ1-1,TRBV6-2/TRBV6-3,.,TGTGCCAGCAGTTACATCAAGAACACTGAAGCTTTCTTT,CASSYIKNTEAFF
.,TRBJ2-1,TRBV7-6,.,TGTGCCAGCAGCTTAGATGTTAGCTCCTACAATGAGCAGTTCTTC,CASSLDVSSYNEQFF
.,TRBJ2-7,TRBV5-6,.,TGTGCCAGCAGCTTCGGAACAGGCTTCTACGAGCAGTACTTC,CASSFGTGFYEQYF
.,TRBJ2-1,TRBV5-1,TRBD2,TGCGCCAGTCGACTAGCGGGTCCCAGTGAGCAGTTCTTC,CASRLAGPSEQFF
.,TRBJ1-6,TRBV18,TRBD1,TGTGCCAGCTCACAGCAGGGGGTTGATTCACCCCTCCACTTT,CASSQQGVDSPLHF
.,TRBJ2-1,TRBV5-5,TRBD2,TGTGCCAGCAGCGACCTCTGGGCTGTGCGGGAGAGAGCTCCCAATGAGCAGTTCTTC,CASSDLWAVRERAPNEQFF
once,TRBJ1-5,TRBV10-3,.,TGTGCCATCAGTGAGCCAAATCAGCCCCAGCATTTT,CAISEPNQPQHF
.,TRBJ2-3,TRBV19,.,TGTGCCAGTTTGGGTTCCGGGACCTCTGTAGATACGCAGTATTTT,CASLGSGTSVDTQYF
.,TRBJ2-5,TRBV18,TRBD2,TGTGCCAGCGCTGGCGGGGCTAGCGGGGTCGGAGAGACCCAGTACTTC,CASAGGASGVGETQYF
.,TRBJ2-1,TRBV19,TRBD2,TGTGCCAGTAGTGTTGAGGCGGGACTAGCGGGAGGGGGGGAGCAGTTCTTC,CASSVEAGLAGGGEQFF
.,TRBJ2-7,TRBV6-5,.,TGTGCCAGCGCCCGGACACCTACCTACGAGCAGTACTTC,CASARTPTYEQYF
.,TRBJ1-1,TRBV2,.,TGTGCCAGCAGTGAAGTGAACACTGAAGCTTTCTTT,CASSEVNTEAFF
.,TRBJ2-3,TRBV9,TRBD2,TGTGCCAGCAGCGACCGTAGCGGGAACACAGATACGCAGTATTTT,CASSDRSGNTDTQYF
.,TRBJ1-6,TRBV6-2/TRBV6-3,.,TGTGCCAGCAGTCTACGCAACAGCATAGGATCCCTCCACTTT,CASSLRNSIGSLHF
.,TRBJ2-1,TRBV24-1,TRBD2,TGTGCCACCAGGGAGAGCGGGAGGCCCTGGGGTGTAAGTGAGCAGTTCTTC,CATRESGRPWGVSEQFF
.,TRBJ1-2,TRBV7-2,.,TGTGCCAGCAGCGTAGACGGCCTCTATGGCTACACCTTC,CASSVDGLYGYTF
.,TRBJ2-3,TRBV4-3,.,TGCGCCAGCAGCCAAGATTCGACCAAACAAGATACGCAGTATTTT,CASSQDSTKQDTQYF
.,TRBJ1-4,TRBV19,.,TGTGCCAGTAGTGAACGGGGACCTGAAAAACTGTTTTTT,CASSERGPEKLFF
.,TRBJ2-1,TRBV4-3,.,TGCGCCAGCAGCCAAGGGGGGTTTGAGCAGTTCTTC,CASSQGGFEQFF
many,TRBJ2-7,TRBV25-1,.,TGTGCCAGCAGTCAGGACAGTACCCCCTACGAGCAGTACTTC,CASSQDSTPYEQYF
.,TRBJ2-7,TRBV30,.,TGTGCCTGGAGTTACACCTCCTCCTACGAGCAGTACTTC,CAWSYTSSYEQYF
.,TRBJ1-5,TRBV5-1,.,TGCGCCAGCAGCTGGGGAGCGGGGGGTCAGCCCCAGCATTTT,CASSWGAGGQPQHF
.,TRBJ1-2,TRBV6-2/TRBV6-3,.,TGTGCCAGCAGTTACTCGAATGAAGGATATGGCTACACCTTC,CASSYSNEGYGYTF
.,TRBJ2-3,TRBV19,.,TGTGCCAGTAGAAACCGGGACCTCACAGATACGCAGTATTTT,CASRNRDLTDTQYF
.,TRBJ2-2,TRBV10-3,TRBD1,TGTGCCAACAGGGGGACAGGGGGCACCGGGGAGCTGTTTTTT,CANRGTGGTGELFF
.,TRBJ1-1,TRBV7-2,.,TGTGCCAGCAGCTTAGGGCACGTGAACACTGAAGCTTTCTTT,CASSLGHVNTEAFF
.,TRBJ1-3,TRBV5-6,.,TGTGCCAGCAGCGCGGACTTGAGCTCTGGAAACACCATATATTTT,CASSADLSSGNTIYF
.,TRBJ1-1,TRBV4-3,.,TGCGCCAGCAGCCAATCTTTGGACAACACTGAAGCTTTCTTT,CASSQSLDNTEAFF
.,TRBJ2-1,TRBV3-1/TRBV3-2,.,TGTGCCAGCAGCCCCAATTCGCCTCAACACTCCTACAATGAGCAGTTCTTC,CASSPNSPQHSYNEQFF
.,TRBJ2-5,TRBV5-1,.,TGCGCCAGCAGCTTGGGGGGGGCCCAAGAGACCCAGTACTTC,CASSLGGAQETQYF
medium-sized,TRBJ1-2,TRBV4-1,.,TGCGCCAGCAGCCAAGGGCAGGGAGGCTATGGCTACACCTTC,CASSQGQGGYGYTF
.,TRBJ2-5,TRBV30,.,TGTGCCTGGAGTGTACAGACGGGGGTGGAGACCCAGTACTTC,CAWSVQTGVETQYF
once,TRBJ1-3,TRBV18,.,TGTGCCAGCCGGAAGGACGGAGGAAACACCATATATTTT,CASRKDGGNTIYF
.,TRBJ1-2,TRBV27,TRBD1,TGTGCCAGCAGTCTGACAGGGGCAGGGAACTATGGCTACACCTTC,CASSLTGAGNYGYTF
.,TRBJ2-7,TRBV19,.,TGTGCCAGTAGCAAAGGATCCCGGGGTGATATCTACGAGCAGTACTTC,CASSKGSRGDIYEQYF
.,TRBJ2-1,TRBV6-6,TRBD2,TGTGCCAGCAGCCAACTAGCGGGAGTGACGGAGTGGTTCTTC,CASSQLAGVTEWFF
.,TRBJ2-5,TRBV3-1/TRBV3-2,TRBD2,TGTGCCAGCAGCCCCCTCAGGACTAGCGGGGGGGAGACCCAGTACTTC,CASSPLRTSGGETQYF
.,TRBJ2-5,TRBV6-2/TRBV6-3,.,TGTGCCAGCAGTTACGGGAAACAAGAGACCCAGTACTTC,CASSYGKQETQYF
.,TRBJ1-5,TRBV12-3/TRBV12-4,.,TGTGCCAGCAGGCGGGACATCAATCAGCCCCAGCATTTT,CASRRDINQPQHF
.,TRBJ1-2,TRBV10-3,.,TGTGCCATCAGTGAGGGACGAAACTATGGCTACACCTTC,CAISEGRNYGYTF
.,TRBJ1-2,TRBV24-1,TRBD1,TGTGCCACCAGTGTTGCAGGGCCAGGGGGGTTTGCTGGCTACACCTTC,CATSVAGPGGFAGYTF
.,TRBJ1-6,TRBV9,.,TGTGCCAGCAGCGTAGGGGAGCTATTTCCCCTCCACTTT,CASSVGELFPLHF
.,TRBJ1-5,TRBV4-1,TRBD1,TGCGCCAGCAGCGCGACAGGGGGGAATCAGCCCCAGCATTTT,CASSATGGNQPQHF
.,TRBJ1-2,TRBV13,.,TGTGCCAGCAGCTCCCGTGGAGGGGCTTCCGGCTTTTATACTAACTATGGCTACACCTTC,CASSSRGGASGFYTNYGYTF
few,TRBJ1-2,TRBV3-1/TRBV3-2,.,TGTGCCAGCAGCCCGAACAGGGATGGCTACACCTTC,CASSPNRDGYTF
.,TRBJ2-2,TRBV6-1,.,TGTGCCAGCAGTGAAGCGGGGGGATTCACCGGGGAGCTGTTTTTT,CASSEAGGFTGELFF
few,TRBJ1-2,TRBV12-2,.,TGTGCAAGTCGCTCCCCAAACAGGGAGAGGACTAACTATGGCTACACCTTC,CASRSPNRERTNYGYTF
.,TRBJ1-1,TRBV5-4,.,TGTGCCAGCAGCTTGGACAGACTTGGGACTGAAGCTTTCTTT,CASSLDRLGTEAFF
.,TRBJ2-2,TRBV11-3,TRBD1,TGTGCCAGCAGCTTCGGTGGGACAGGGGGGCCGAGAACCGGGGAGCTGTTTTTT,CASSFGGTGGPRTGELFF
.,TRBJ2-2,TRBV9,TRBD1,TGTGCCAGCAGCGTCGGGGACAGCCCAATTACCGGGGAGCTGTTTTTT,CASSVGDSPITGELFF